A selection of T cell receptor beta chains follows, all from one sample in a study of blood T cell repertoires in COVID-19. Sequencing used immunoSEQ multiplex PCR; TCRdb keeps in-frame clones, though not all of them. This table has roughly 110,000 clones, 60% to 80% appearing once. Input material: peripheral blood. Source of these receptors: a human donor with acute or convalescent COVID-19. The donor label of this sample is uncertain. Both conserved end residues are part of each CDR3. Fields, in order: CDR3 protein, CDR3 DNA, V gene, J gene, D gene, clone size. A D gene is named only where the DNA matches it firmly. Rows give clone size only sometimes, using once, few, many, or a class for an expanded clone.

cdr3_aa: CASSVGSHGQGDNSPLHF
cdr3_nt: TGTGCCAGCAGCGTAGGATCCCATGGACAGGGTGATAATTCACCCCTCCACTTT
v_call: TRBV9
j_call: TRBJ1-6
d_call: TRBD1
clone_size: -

cdr3_aa: CASSLGQAIGELFF
cdr3_nt: TGTGCCAGCAGCTTGGGGCAGGCAATAGGGGAGCTGTTTTTT
v_call: TRBV5-6
j_call: TRBJ2-2
d_call: -
clone_size: -

cdr3_aa: CASSEFGGRYEQYF
cdr3_nt: TGTGCCAGCAGTGAATTCGGGGGGCGGTACGAGCAGTACTTC
v_call: TRBV6-1
j_call: TRBJ2-7
d_call: -
clone_size: -

cdr3_aa: CATSESGALAKLFF
cdr3_nt: TGTGCCACCAGTGAGTCAGGGGCGCTTGCAAAACTGTTTTTT
v_call: TRBV24-1
j_call: TRBJ1-4
d_call: -
clone_size: -

cdr3_aa: CASSRPPTGTVNTEAFF
cdr3_nt: TGTGCCAGCAGCCGCCCCCCGACCGGGACAGTGAACACTGAAGCTTTCTTT
v_call: TRBV5-8
j_call: TRBJ1-1
d_call: TRBD1
clone_size: -

cdr3_aa: CASSQVLQGAGYTF
cdr3_nt: TGTGCCAGCAGCCAAGTTTTGCAGGGGGCTGGCTACACCTTC
v_call: TRBV14
j_call: TRBJ1-2
d_call: TRBD1
clone_size: -

cdr3_aa: CASSLGTSNYGYTF
cdr3_nt: TGTGCCAGCAGCTTGGGGACATCTAACTATGGCTACACCTTC
v_call: TRBV7-8
j_call: TRBJ1-2
d_call: -
clone_size: -

cdr3_aa: CASSQGGGGVGWAQYF
cdr3_nt: TGCGCCAGCAGCCAAGGAGGGGGCGGTGTGGGTTGGGCCCAGTACTTC
v_call: TRBV4-1
j_call: TRBJ2-5
d_call: TRBD1
clone_size: -

cdr3_aa: CATSDPGHFYGYTF
cdr3_nt: TGTGCCACCAGTGACCCGGGACATTTCTATGGCTACACCTTC
v_call: TRBV24-1
j_call: TRBJ1-2
d_call: -
clone_size: -

cdr3_aa: CASSLVGGSVRKLFF
cdr3_nt: TGTGCCAGCAGCTTAGTAGGGGGCTCGGTACGAAAACTGTTTTTT
v_call: TRBV7-6
j_call: TRBJ1-4
d_call: TRBD1
clone_size: few

cdr3_aa: CSGRAVGRNEQFF
cdr3_nt: TGCAGCGGGAGGGCGGTGGGGAGGAATGAGCAGTTCTTC
v_call: TRBV29-1
j_call: TRBJ2-1
d_call: -
clone_size: -

cdr3_aa: CASSVWRNGAKNIQYF
cdr3_nt: TGTGCCAGCAGCGTCTGGAGGAACGGAGCCAAAAACATTCAGTACTTC
v_call: TRBV9
j_call: TRBJ2-4
d_call: -
clone_size: -

cdr3_aa: CSVAETTRNIQYF
cdr3_nt: TGCAGCGTTGCCGAGACAACGAGAAACATTCAGTACTTC
v_call: TRBV29-1
j_call: TRBJ2-4
d_call: -
clone_size: -

cdr3_aa: CASSPKGTGGETQYF
cdr3_nt: TGTGCCAGCAGCCCCAAGGGGACAGGGGGGGAGACCCAGTACTTC
v_call: TRBV7-9
j_call: TRBJ2-5
d_call: TRBD1
clone_size: -

cdr3_aa: CASSFNTETQYF
cdr3_nt: TGTGCCAGCAGCTTCAACACAGAGACCCAGTACTTC
v_call: TRBV7-9
j_call: TRBJ2-5
d_call: -
clone_size: -

cdr3_aa: CASSDRNRGSSSGANVLTF
cdr3_nt: TGTGCCAGCAGCGATAGGAACAGGGGGTCTAGCTCTGGGGCCAACGTCCTGACTTTC
v_call: TRBV3-1/TRBV3-2
j_call: TRBJ2-6
d_call: TRBD1
clone_size: -

cdr3_aa: CASSMSGNQPQHF
cdr3_nt: TGTGCCAGTAGTATGTCGGGCAATCAGCCCCAGCATTTT
v_call: TRBV19
j_call: TRBJ1-5
d_call: -
clone_size: -

cdr3_aa: CASSQDYGLAADTQYF
cdr3_nt: TGTGCCAGCAGCCAAGATTATGGGCTAGCGGCAGATACGCAGTATTTT
v_call: TRBV4-2
j_call: TRBJ2-3
d_call: TRBD2
clone_size: -

cdr3_aa: CASSPPSPTDTQYF
cdr3_nt: TGTGCCAGCTCACCACCTAGTCCCACAGATACGCAGTATTTT
v_call: TRBV18
j_call: TRBJ2-3
d_call: -
clone_size: -

cdr3_aa: CASSLWDRGNQPQHF
cdr3_nt: TGTGCCAGCAGTTTGTGGGACAGGGGCAATCAGCCCCAGCATTTT
v_call: TRBV7-8
j_call: TRBJ1-5
d_call: TRBD1
clone_size: few

cdr3_aa: CSAQDREPQHF
cdr3_nt: TGCAGTGCTCAAGACAGGGAGCCCCAGCATTTT
v_call: TRBV20-1
j_call: TRBJ1-5
d_call: TRBD1
clone_size: -

cdr3_aa: CASRRDTGELFF
cdr3_nt: TGTGCCAGCAGGCGAGATACCGGGGAGCTGTTTTTT
v_call: TRBV2
j_call: TRBJ2-2
d_call: -
clone_size: once

cdr3_aa: CASSQDLLAGAYEQYF
cdr3_nt: TGTGCCAGCAGCCAAGATCTGCTAGCGGGAGCTTACGAGCAGTACTTC
v_call: TRBV4-2
j_call: TRBJ2-7
d_call: TRBD2
clone_size: many

cdr3_aa: CASSPGVFAGELFF
cdr3_nt: TGTGCCAGCAGTCCCGGGGTCTTCGCCGGGGAGCTGTTTTTT
v_call: TRBV3-1/TRBV3-2
j_call: TRBJ2-2
d_call: -
clone_size: few

cdr3_aa: CASSGGPWEGYTF
cdr3_nt: TGTGCCAGCAGTGGGGGGCCCTGGGAGGGCTACACCTTC
v_call: TRBV2
j_call: TRBJ1-2
d_call: -
clone_size: -

cdr3_aa: CASSSGLAGVETQYF
cdr3_nt: TGTGCCAGCAGCTCGGGACTAGCGGGGGTGGAGACCCAGTACTTC
v_call: TRBV7-6
j_call: TRBJ2-5
d_call: TRBD2
clone_size: -

cdr3_aa: CAWAGHANSPLHF
cdr3_nt: TGTGCCTGGGCAGGACACGCGAATTCACCCCTCCACTTT
v_call: TRBV30
j_call: TRBJ1-6
d_call: -
clone_size: many

cdr3_aa: CSVRKDSFNSPLHF
cdr3_nt: TGCAGCGTCCGAAAGGACAGCTTCAATTCACCCCTCCACTTT
v_call: TRBV29-1
j_call: TRBJ1-6
d_call: -
clone_size: -

cdr3_aa: CASSHRDSRNSPLHF
cdr3_nt: TGTGCCAGCAGCCACCGGGACTCCCGCAATTCACCCCTCCACTTT
v_call: TRBV3-1/TRBV3-2
j_call: TRBJ1-6
d_call: -
clone_size: -